This T cell receptor (beta chain) derives from a study of CXCR3-negative and CXCR3-positive naive CD8 T cells (dated by TCRdb to between 2018 and 2021). For context, the study as a whole: In total, 130 million to 150 million TRB reads were obtained, which works out to roughly 1.5 +/- 0.3 million reads per library. TRBV-TRBJ cluster analysis included naive subsets from several donors and memory cells from 3 donors. Diversity and physicochemical repertoire analyses were performed on around ten donors pooled from two independent experiments. The paper as a whole reports these results and caveats: Similar TRBV-TRBJ usage was shown by naive CXCR3-negative and CXCR3-positive cells from the same donor, whereas distinct patterns were shown by memory cells. Repertoire diversity was comparably high in both naive subsets but much lower in memory CD8+ T cells. Because surface CD5, which is linked to self-reactivity in mice, was comparable between the naive subsets, TCR interaction strength was also inferred from TRB CDR3 physicochemical properties. CXCR3 expression partially decreased after cryopreservation, so most assays used freshly isolated PBMCs. TRB CDR3s from CXCR3-positive naive cells showed higher hydrophobicity (lower Kidera factor 4), lower energy, and higher strength and volume indices than CXCR3-negative naive cells.

With respect to this clonotype: The target of this receptor is not known.

The germline V gene encodes CDR1 SQVTM and CDR2 ANQGSEA. Spanning cysteine to phenylalanine, the CDR3 consists of 13 amino acids. Nucleotide data are not available. Sequenced using a NextSeq 550. The Human TCR Profiling Kit (MiLaboratory) was used to prepare UMI-labeled 5' RACE TRB cDNA libraries. The full amount of extracted RNA was used for cDNA synthesis, and the full amount of resulting cDNA was used for PCR amplification. Libraries were prepared in parallel using an identical number of PCR cycles. The paper's data handling went like this. About 57,000 +/- 9,900 unique UMI-labeled TRB cDNA molecules per library were extracted with MIGEC and MiXCR, with at least two reads per UMI required. An average of about 40,000 +/- 10,000 functional in-frame TRB CDR3 nucleotide clonotypes without stop codons was found per library. After each sample was downsampled to 5000 UMI-labeled TRB molecules, VDJtools was used to calculate diversity metrics such as normalized Shannon-Wiener and Chao1. For the central five CDR3 residues, VDJtools calculated physicochemical properties weighted by clonotype size, namely interaction energy, strength, volume and Kidera factor 4. The reads, reprocessed by TCRdb, yield one row per CDR3 protein sequence and no DNA. The V and J calls were determined by TCRdb, not by the authors. The sample table gives about 130,000 distinct CDR3 sequences. The ten largest clonotypes hold around 0.62% of the sample.

Each CD8+ T cell subset was flow-sorted in triplicate, and around 300,000 cells per subset were placed directly into RLT lysis buffer. To exclude memory contaminants, naive CD8+ T cells were stringently defined as CD45RO-CCR7+CD27+CD95-. Standard density gradient centrifugation was used to isolate peripheral blood mononuclear cells from buffy coats. A FACSAria III was used to flow-sort naive CD8+ T cells into CXCR3-negative and CXCR3-positive populations. Total RNA was extracted from sorted cells with an RNeasy Mini Kit. Sequencing was carried out using naive CXCR3+ CD8+ T cells from blood. This specimen's cell subset or site label, interpreted: CD45RO-CCR7+CD27+CD95- naive CD8+ T cells expressing CXCR3 (TNR3+). The TCR sequence derives from a human donor in good health. Some clones in this sample may be carry-over from other donors' samples. The chain is made from TRBV29-1 and TRBJ1-1; as DNA is missing, the TRBD1 call by TCRdb cannot be tested. The CDR3 region: CSLTGSMNTEAFF.